What follows are 9 T cell receptor beta chains derived from one specimen sequenced in a study of blood T cell repertoires in COVID-19. Sequencing used immunoSEQ multiplex PCR; TCRdb keeps in-frame clones, though not all of them. The sample contains 90,000 to 130,000 clones, roughly 79% of which appear only once. Sequenced material: peripheral blood. The source is a woman of 80 years or more with active or convalescent COVID-19.

The chain carries TRBV12-3 or TRBV12-4 and TRBJ2-7; 9 nucleotides agree with TRBD2. Trimming at V came to 2 bases and at J to 10 bases, leaving 6 bases not matched to a gene. This CDR3 spans 13 amino acids. DNA for the CDR3: TGTGCCAGCAGTTTACGACTAGCGGAGGGACAGTACTTC. This sequence encodes CASSLRLAEGQYF.

This clone occurred a few times. J is TRBJ2-7 and V is TRBV20-1; maybe TRBD1 (6 bases). The CDR3 is 11 residues long. Trimming shortened V by 3 bases and J by 3 bases, and 6 bases separated the two germline ends. Per germline, CDR1 DFQATT and CDR2 SNEGSKA (reference sequence). The CDR3 nucleotides read TGCAGTGCTAGGGACAGCTACGAGCAGTACTTC. Its translation is CSARDSYEQYF.

Only one count was recorded for this clone. V usage is TRBV2 and J usage is TRBJ2-1; D is undetermined. Germline values: CDR1 SNHLY, CDR2 FYNNEI. V gave up 4 bases and J gave up 2 bases, with 9 bases separating them. This CDR3 contains 14 residues. The CDR3 nucleotides read TGTGCCAGCAGTGGCGACACGACCTACAATGAGCAGTTCTTC. It specifies CASSGDTTYNEQFF.

The chain has TRBV19 and TRBJ1-2, with TRBD1 identical over 8 bases. The V gene's germline CDR1 is LNHDA and CDR2 SQIVND (reference sequence). Trimming cost V 2 bases and J 7 bases; bases outside gene matches: 15. The CDR3 loop spans 17 amino acids. CDR3 sequence (DNA): TGTGCCAGTAGTATAATTGGACAGGGAAGTTTCGAAAGTGGCTACACCTTC. Protein: CASSIIGQGSFESGYTF.

V and J are TRBV5-1 and TRBJ2-5; 7 bases align to TRBD2. The length of the CDR3 is 15 residues. With 2 bases clipped from V and 2 bases from J, the junction kept 6 bases outside the gene matches. Germline V gene data show CDR1 as SGHRS and CDR2 as YFSETQ. In DNA form, the CDR3 reads TGCGCCAGCAGCTTCGGCGGGAGTCGTCAAGAGACCCAGTACTTC. It is translated as CASSFGGSRQETQYF.

The rearrangement joins TRBV3-1 (or the pseudogene TRBV3-2) to TRBJ2-7; TRBD2 aligns across 7 bases. The CDR3 has 14 residues. V dropped 4 bases and J dropped 7; count of bases not matched to a gene: 10. The germline V gene encodes CDR1 LGHDT and CDR2 YNNKEL (reference sequence). CDR3 sequence (DNA): TGTGCCAGCAGCCGAGCAGGACTAGGTGGGGAGCAGTACTTC. This sequence encodes CASSRAGLGGEQYF.

This clone was recorded a few times. This chain uses TRBV4-1 with TRBJ1-4; 8 nucleotides agree with TRBD1. The ends lost 4 bases at V and 7 bases at J; junction bases unmatched: 8. CDR1 MGHRA and CDR2 YSYEKL come from the germline V gene. The CDR3 has 15 amino acids. Here the CDR3 DNA reads TGCGCCAGCAGCCTAATGACAGGGGAGGGTGAAAAACTGTTTTTT. It yields the protein CASSLMTGEGEKLFF.

This clone turned up a few times. The chain uses TRBV4-1 and TRBJ2-1; 7 nucleotides agree with TRBD1. Germline V gives CDR1 MGHRA, CDR2 YSYEKL. The CDR3 extends over 14 amino acids. The junction had 3 bases not matched to a gene; V was cut back by 3 bases and J by 4 bases. For the CDR3, the DNA is TGCGCCAGCAGCCACGGGACAGCTTACAATGAGCAGTTCTTC. The encoded protein is CASSHGTAYNEQFF.

V is TRBV19 and J is TRBJ2-1; TRBD2 aligns across 10 bases. The germline CDR1 and CDR2 sequences are LNHDA and SQIVND (reference sequence). V gave up 10 bases and J gave up 4 bases; unmatched junction bases: 13. This CDR3 has 16 residues. CDR3 protein: CATSTGELAGYNEQFF. The CDR3 DNA sequence: TGTGCCACCTCAACGGGAGAACTAGCGGGATACAATGAGCAGTTCTTC.